The next 3 T cell receptor beta chains were all read from a single sample in a study of Tregs in tolerant kidney transplant recipients. Their antigens are not known. Generated by immunoSEQ multiplex PCR, the TCRdb table keeps only in-frame clones and is missing some. Of thousands of clones in the sample, 45% to 50% were seen once. The material sequenced was CD4+ T cells from blood cultured with allogeneic cells. Source of these receptors: a human donor in good health.

The chain uses TRBV13 and TRBJ1-2, with a weak D call TRBD1 (6 bases). Germline CDR1 and CDR2: PRHDT and FYEKMQ (reference sequence). The CDR3 loop spans 14 amino acids. V lost 5 bases to trimming and J lost 8 bases, with 18 bases between them. The CDR3 is CASSTLGGRGGYTF. The CDR3 DNA follows: TGTGCCAGCAGCACCCTAGGGGGGCGCGGAGGCTACACCTTC. Variable domain in full (rest from reference TRBV13 and TRBJ1-2): AAGVIQSPRHLIKEKRETATLKCYPIPRHDTVYWYQQGPGQDPQFLISFYEKMQSDKGSIPDRFSAQQFSDYHSELNMSSLELGDSALYFCASSTLGGRGGYTFGSGTRLTVV.

The J gene is TRBJ2-7, the V gene TRBV7-9; 9 nucleotides line up with TRBD1. This CDR3 is 14 amino acids long. Germline-derived CDR1 and CDR2 are SEHNR and FQNEAQ (reference sequence). V lost 5 bases, J lost 4 bases, and 6 bases stayed unmatched. The CDR3 here is CASSLGTGRYEQYF. In nucleotides, the CDR3 is TGTGCCAGCAGCCTCGGGACAGGGAGGTACGAGCAGTACTTC. Full variable domain (remainder filled in from reference TRBV7-9 and TRBJ2-7): DTGVSQNPRHKITKRGQNVTFRCDPISEHNRLYWYRQTLGQGPEFLTYFQNEAQLEKSRLLSDRFSAERPKGSFSTLEIQRTEQGDSAMYLCASSLGTGRYEQYFGPGTRLTVT.

This clone was observed a few times. The rearrangement links TRBV6-5 to TRBJ2-3; D not resolved. The V end lost 8 bases, the J end lost 9 bases, and 12 bases lay between the germline ends. Per the germline V gene, CDR1 is MNHEY and CDR2 is SVGAGI. The CDR3 is made up of 11 amino acids. DNA for the CDR3: TGTGCCAGCGGAAAGCAAGAGACGCAGTATTTT. Translated: CASGKQETQYF.